Below, one T cell receptor beta chain is given with its context. This entry comes from a study of PD-1 blockade in mismatch repair-deficient tumors. The wider study: Enrolled about 2012-2016, patients had progressing, pretreated mismatch repair-deficient cancers of 12 types.

The table came from immunoSEQ multiplex PCR; TCRdb's copy has only in-frame clones and leaves some out. The table shows 40,000 to 60,000 clones, with roughly three quarters occurring only once. Three pembrolizumab responders had their TCRs sequenced. This CDR3 spans 12 amino acids. In germline, CDR1 is ENHRY, CDR2 SYGVKD. The trim removed 6 bases at V and 8 bases at J, leaving 6 bases unmatched. The clonotype originates from an adult with mismatch repair-deficient cancer. The chain joins TRBV10-3 to TRBJ1-2; 7 positions match TRBD1. The source was peripheral blood, collected 4 weeks after starting pembrolizumab. In DNA form, the CDR3 reads TGTGCCATCAGCCTTACAGGGGACGGCTACACCTTC. Translated: CAISLTGDGYTF.